This entry lists 18 T cell receptor beta chains sequenced from one sample in a study of tumor-infiltrating lymphocytes in primary liver carcinoma. Using a constant-region primer together with ProtoScript II reverse transcriptase, TCR beta cDNA was made from roughly 540 ng of total RNA. Libraries covering TCR beta were generated through three nested multiplex PCR rounds (using a slightly modified ARM-PCR). Each of the first two PCR rounds ran roughly 9 cycles with TRBV1-TRBV30 forward and C-beta reverse primers. Each CDR3 protein gets one entry after TCRdb re-called the multiplex PCR reads with MiXCR. In the table there are around 330,000 distinct CDR3 sequences, 50% to 60% of which are singletons. Unsorted whole blood yielded the blood RNA, and germline DNA was also extracted. The sequencing input was peripheral blood. The receptors shown here come from a woman in her 30s with primary liver carcinoma and hepatitis B virus infection.

As regards this clonotype: The final CDR3 position lacks the conserved phenylalanine or tryptophan, pointing to a likely read error. The chain carries TRBV10-3 and TRBJ2-3; D possibly corresponds to TRBD1 (5 bases). V dropped 0 bases and J dropped 2 bases, with 9 bases sitting between them. The CDR3 contains 15 residues. Germline V lookup: CDR1 ENHRY, CDR2 SYGVKD. CDR3 in amino acids: CAISESAGFTDTQYI. The CDR3 region has the DNA TGTGCCATCAGTGAGTCAGCAGGGTTCACAGATACGCAGTATATT.

Comment on this clonotype: A much larger clone differs by one base, so this may be a read error. The chain combines TRBV11-1 with TRBJ1-2; D is unclear. V was clipped by 5 bases and J by 8 bases, with 15 bases between them. The CDR3 loop spans 13 amino acids. CDR1 is SGHAT, CDR2 FQDESV, per germline (reference sequence). The CDR3 nucleotides are TGTGCCAGCAGCCCCGCGGAAGGACGGGGCTACACCTTC. This gives the protein CASSPAEGRGYTF.

This clonotype was counted a few times. V usage is TRBV5-4 and J usage is TRBJ2-5, with TRBD2 as a possible D gene (6 bases). V was trimmed by 7 bases and J by 2 bases, leaving 15 bases between them. Looked up from germline, CDR1 is SGHNT and CDR2 is YYREEE (reference sequence). The CDR3 has 14 residues. CDR3 bases: TGTGCCAGCGGCCCGGGGACTGCTCAAGAGACCCAGTACTTC. Translated: CASGPGTAQETQYF.

This chain uses TRBV28 with TRBJ2-7, with 9 bases identical to TRBD2. CDR1 is MDHEN and CDR2 is SYDVKM in the germline V gene. CDR3 length: 17 amino acids. Trimming at V came to 6 bases and at J to 1 base, leaving 13 bases not matched to a gene. The CDR3: CASSLMGVAGESYEQYF. CDR3 nucleotide sequence: TGTGCCAGCAGCCTTATGGGGGTAGCGGGAGAATCCTACGAGCAGTACTTC.

The gene calls are TRBV7-9 and TRBJ2-7; D is ambiguous. This CDR3 is built from 14 residues. Germline loops: CDR1 SEHNR, CDR2 FQNEAQ (reference sequence). Trimming stripped 5 bases from V and 2 bases from J, with 13 bases between. The CDR3 here is CASSPLGSTYEQYF. CDR3 bases: TGTGCCAGCAGCCCCCTTGGAAGCACCTACGAGCAGTACTTC.

Comments on this clonotype: Being one base from a much bigger clone, this may be a read error. The chain carries TRBV11-2 and TRBJ2-2, with D tentatively TRBD2 (7 bases). This CDR3 is built from 19 residues. CDR1 SGHAT and CDR2 FQNNGV come from the germline V gene. CDR3 sequence: CASSSPRGAGGLNTEELFF. In nucleotides, the CDR3 is TGTGCCAGCAGCTCCCCCCGGGGGGCCGGGGGATTGAACACCGAGGAGCTGTTTTTT.

This clonotype was counted between two and nine times. The chain uses TRBV6-6 and TRBJ2-1; D may be TRBD2 (6 bases). Germline V gene lookup returns CDR1 MNHNY and CDR2 SVGAGI (reference sequence). Between the trimmed V and J ends, which lost 0 bases and 2 bases, there was a span of 20 bases. The CDR3 has 19 amino acids. The CDR3 region is CASSYSIAGGVQTYNEQFF. DNA of the CDR3: TGTGCCAGCAGTTACTCGATAGCCGGAGGGGTTCAGACCTACAATGAGCAGTTCTTC.

Of note for this clonotype: At one of its ends the junction is not consistent with the germline gene, which may arise from a read error. This chain connects TRBV6-2 or TRBV6-3 to TRBJ2-1, with no clear D. Germline values: CDR1 MNHEY, CDR2 SVGEGT. This CDR3 has 13 amino acids. This chain's CDR3 is CASTRVSYNEQSF. The CDR3 DNA reads as TGTGCCAGCACCCGAGTCTCCTACAATGAGCAATCCTTC.

Remarks on this clonotype: A much larger clone differs by one base, so this may be a read error. The chain has TRBV6-6 and TRBJ2-1; 9 positions match TRBD2. The CDR3 is 15 residues long. Germline-derived CDR1 and CDR2 are MNHNY and SVGAGI (reference sequence). CDR3 in amino acids: CGSLQRTSANNEQFF. As DNA, the CDR3 is TGTGGCAGCTTACAACGGACTAGCGCGAACAATGAGCAGTTCTTC.

The rearrangement joins TRBV29-1 to TRBJ1-5; TRBD1 agrees at 7 bases. This CDR3 is 12 amino acids long. V shed 8 bases, J shed 6 bases, and the junction held 7 bases outside the gene matches. Germline CDR1 reads SQVTM; CDR2 reads ANQGSEA. The CDR3 region has the DNA TGCAGCCCTTACACAGGGGTTCAGCCCCAGCATTTT. This gives the protein CSPYTGVQPQHF.

The chain carries TRBV7-9 and TRBJ2-2; D remains unclear. Germline V CDR1 and CDR2: SEHNR, FQNEAQ (reference sequence). Trimming removed 5 bases at V and 6 bases at J, with 7 bases between. The CDR3 covers 12 residues. CDR3 region: CASSLGSGELFF. CDR3 sequence (DNA): TGTGCCAGCAGCCTGGGGTCCGGGGAGCTGTTTTTT.

Many counts were recorded for this clonotype. This chain joins TRBV11-2 and TRBJ1-4; tentative D call: TRBD1 (5 bases). Germline assignment: CDR1 SGHAT and CDR2 FQNNGV. V lost 2 bases and J lost 8, with 24 bases in between. CDR3 size: 18 residues. The CDR3 coding sequence is TGTGCCAGCAGCTTACGCTCCAAACTCGGGACCCCAAGGGAAAAACTGTTTTTT. Its translation: CASSLRSKLGTPREKLFF. Variable domain in full (rest from reference TRBV11-2 and TRBJ1-4): EAGVAQSPRYKIIEKRQSVAFWCNPISGHATLYWYQQILGQGPKLLIQFQNNGVVDDSQLPKDRFSAERLKGVDSTLKIQPAKLEDSAVYLCASSLRSKLGTPREKLFFGSGTQLSVL.

This clonotype was seen only a few times. J is TRBJ1-6 and V is TRBV5-5, with unresolved D. This CDR3 region has 13 residues. Trimming pared 0 bases from V and 8 bases from J, leaving 6 bases between. CDR1 is SGHKS and CDR2 is YYEKEE in the germline V gene (reference sequence). The chain's CDR3 is CASSLASDSPLHF. The CDR3 coding sequence is TGTGCCAGCAGCTTGGCGTCGGATTCACCCCTCCACTTT.

Worth noting for this clonotype: Because the CDR3 is missing its conserved closing phenylalanine or tryptophan, this is likely a read error. CDR3 nucleotide sequence: TGTGCCAGCTATAACGAGGGCTCCTACGAGCAGTACTTA. It codes for CASYNEGSYEQYL. V usage is TRBV7-9 and J usage is TRBJ2-7, with D perhaps matching TRBD2 (5 bases). V was clipped by 8 bases and J by 0 bases, with 11 bases between them. In germline, CDR1 is SEHNR, CDR2 FQNEAQ (reference sequence). The CDR3 runs 13 residues.

This clonotype was counted many times. This chain connects TRBV12-3 or TRBV12-4 to TRBJ1-5; D might be TRBD1 (5 bases). Trimming pared 2 bases from V and 2 bases from J, leaving 10 bases between. CDR3 length equals 15 residues. Here the CDR3 reads CASSLSRERNQPQHF. The CDR3 DNA follows: TGTGCCAGCAGTTTAAGCAGGGAACGCAATCAGCCCCAGCATTTT.

This chain uses TRBV14 with TRBJ2-2; 7 nucleotides line up with TRBD2. The CDR3 spans 16 residues. With V trimmed by 4 bases and J by 4 bases, 9 bases remained unmatched. Germline CDR1 reads SGHDN; CDR2 reads FVKESK. DNA for the CDR3: TGTGCCAGCAGCCCTCCCGGGAGGTTCGGCACCGGGGAGCTGTTTTTT. Residues: CASSPPGRFGTGELFF. The full variable domain, with the rest looked up from reference TRBV14 and TRBJ2-2, is EAGVTQFPSHSVIEKGQTVTLRCDPISGHDNLYWYRRVMGKEIKFLLHFVKESKQDESGMPNNRFLAERTGGTYSTLKVQPAELEDSGVYFCASSPPGRFGTGELFFGEGSRLTVL.

This clonotype came up a few times. The genes are TRBV29-1 and TRBJ2-1, with D unresolved. Germline V gives CDR1 SQVTM, CDR2 ANQGSEA. Trimming took 2 bases from V and 4 from J, leaving 9 bases between them. This CDR3 has 13 residues. The CDR3 DNA follows: TGCAGCGTTGAATCCTGGAGATACAATGAGCAGTTCTTC. It codes for CSVESWRYNEQFF.

Note on this clonotype: A read error is likely, as this CDR3 ends without the conserved phenylalanine or tryptophan. The V and J genes are TRBV11-1 and TRBJ2-7; maybe TRBD1 (6 bases). The CDR3 loop spans 14 amino acids. Germline assignment: CDR1 SGHAT and CDR2 FQDESV (reference sequence). In DNA form, the CDR3 reads TGTGTCAGCAGCGCACAGGGTTCTACCTACGAGCAGTACTTA. Translation: CVSSAQGSTYEQYL.